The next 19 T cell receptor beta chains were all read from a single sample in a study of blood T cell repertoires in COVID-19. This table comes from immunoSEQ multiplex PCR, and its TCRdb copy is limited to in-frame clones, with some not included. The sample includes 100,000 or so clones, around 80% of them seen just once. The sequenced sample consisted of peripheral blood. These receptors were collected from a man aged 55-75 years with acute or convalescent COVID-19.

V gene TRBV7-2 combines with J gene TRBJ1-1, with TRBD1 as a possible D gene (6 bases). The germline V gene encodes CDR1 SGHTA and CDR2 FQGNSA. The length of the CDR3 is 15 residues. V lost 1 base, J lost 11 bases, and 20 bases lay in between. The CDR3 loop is CASSLDQGLVFRAFF. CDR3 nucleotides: TGTGCCAGCAGCTTAGACCAGGGGTTAGTCTTTCGGGCTTTCTTT.

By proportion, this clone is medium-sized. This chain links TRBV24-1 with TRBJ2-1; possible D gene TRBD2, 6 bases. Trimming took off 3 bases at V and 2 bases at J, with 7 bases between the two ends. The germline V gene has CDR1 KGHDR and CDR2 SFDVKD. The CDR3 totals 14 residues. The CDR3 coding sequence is TGTGCCACCAGTGATCGGGAGCCCTACAATGAGCAGTTCTTC. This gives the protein CATSDREPYNEQFF.

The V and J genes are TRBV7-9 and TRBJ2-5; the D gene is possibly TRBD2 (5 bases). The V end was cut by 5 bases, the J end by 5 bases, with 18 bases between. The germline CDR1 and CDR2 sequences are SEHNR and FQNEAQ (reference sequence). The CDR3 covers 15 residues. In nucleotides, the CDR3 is TGTGCCAGCAGCCCTAAAAGGAGGATGGGGGAGACCCAGTACTTC. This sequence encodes CASSPKRRMGETQYF.

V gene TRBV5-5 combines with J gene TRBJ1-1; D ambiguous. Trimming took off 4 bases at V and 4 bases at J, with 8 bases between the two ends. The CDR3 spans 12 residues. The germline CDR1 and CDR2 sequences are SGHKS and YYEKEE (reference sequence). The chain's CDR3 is CASSPYITEAFF. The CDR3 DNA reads TGTGCCAGCAGCCCATACATCACTGAAGCTTTCTTT.

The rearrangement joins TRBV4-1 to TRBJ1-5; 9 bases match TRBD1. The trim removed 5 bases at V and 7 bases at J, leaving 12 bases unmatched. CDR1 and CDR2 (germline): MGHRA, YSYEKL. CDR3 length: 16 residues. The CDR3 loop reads CASSLAGQGNEQPQHF. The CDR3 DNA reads TGCGCCAGCAGCTTAGCCGGACAGGGGAACGAGCAGCCCCAGCATTTT.

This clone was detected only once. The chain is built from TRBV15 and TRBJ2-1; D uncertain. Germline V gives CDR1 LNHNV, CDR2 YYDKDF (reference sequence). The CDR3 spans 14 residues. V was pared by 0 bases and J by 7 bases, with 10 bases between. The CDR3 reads CATSRDPASNEQFF. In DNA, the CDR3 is TGTGCCACCAGCAGAGATCCAGCGTCTAATGAGCAGTTCTTC. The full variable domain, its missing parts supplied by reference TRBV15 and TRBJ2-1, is DAMVIQNPRYQVTQFGKPVTLSCSQTLNHNVMYWYQQKSSQAPKLLFHYYDKDFNNEADTPDNFQSRRPNTSFCFLDIRSPGLGDTAMYLCATSRDPASNEQFFGPGTRLTVL.

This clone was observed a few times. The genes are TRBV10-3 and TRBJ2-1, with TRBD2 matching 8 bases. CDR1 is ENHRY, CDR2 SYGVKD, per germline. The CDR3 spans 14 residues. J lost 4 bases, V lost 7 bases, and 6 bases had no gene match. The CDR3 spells CAIMFSGIYNEQFF. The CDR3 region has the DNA TGTGCCATCATGTTTAGCGGGATATACAATGAGCAGTTCTTC.

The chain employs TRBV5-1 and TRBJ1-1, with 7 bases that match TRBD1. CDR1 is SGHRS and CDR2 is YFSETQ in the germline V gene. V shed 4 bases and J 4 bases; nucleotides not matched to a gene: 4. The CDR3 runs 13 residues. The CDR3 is CASSPSGGTEAFF. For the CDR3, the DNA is TGCGCCAGCAGCCCGTCAGGGGGCACTGAAGCTTTCTTT.

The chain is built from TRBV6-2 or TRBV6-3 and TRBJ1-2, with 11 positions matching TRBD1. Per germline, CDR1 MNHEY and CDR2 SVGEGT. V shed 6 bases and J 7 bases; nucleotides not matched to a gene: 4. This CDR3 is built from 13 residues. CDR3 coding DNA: TGTGCCAGCAGCCCGGGACAGGGGGTTGGCTACACCTTC. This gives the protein CASSPGQGVGYTF.

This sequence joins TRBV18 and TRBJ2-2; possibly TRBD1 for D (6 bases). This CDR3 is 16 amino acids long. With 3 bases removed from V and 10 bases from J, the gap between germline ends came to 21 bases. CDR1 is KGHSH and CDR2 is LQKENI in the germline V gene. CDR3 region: CASSPLTGPVSKELFF. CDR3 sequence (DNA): TGTGCCAGCTCACCCCTGACAGGCCCCGTTTCTAAGGAGCTGTTTTTT.

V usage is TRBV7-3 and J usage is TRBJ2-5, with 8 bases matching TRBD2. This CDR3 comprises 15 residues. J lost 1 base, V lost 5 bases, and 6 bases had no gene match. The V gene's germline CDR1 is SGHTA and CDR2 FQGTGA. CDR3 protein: CASSASGLAQETQYF. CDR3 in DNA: TGTGCCAGCAGCGCGTCAGGACTAGCCCAAGAGACCCAGTACTTC. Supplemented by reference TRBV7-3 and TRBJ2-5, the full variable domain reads GAGVSQTPSNKVTEKGKYVELRCDPISGHTALYWYRQSLGQGPEFLIYFQGTGAADDSGLPNDRFFAVRPEGSVSTLKIQRTERGDSAVYLCASSASGLAQETQYFGPGTRLLVL.

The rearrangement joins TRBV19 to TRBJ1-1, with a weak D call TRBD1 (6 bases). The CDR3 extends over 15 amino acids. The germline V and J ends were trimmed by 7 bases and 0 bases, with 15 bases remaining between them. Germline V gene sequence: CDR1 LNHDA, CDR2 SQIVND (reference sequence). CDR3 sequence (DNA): TGTGCCAGTAAGATGGGGACACCCATGAACACTGAAGCTTTCTTT. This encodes CASKMGTPMNTEAFF.

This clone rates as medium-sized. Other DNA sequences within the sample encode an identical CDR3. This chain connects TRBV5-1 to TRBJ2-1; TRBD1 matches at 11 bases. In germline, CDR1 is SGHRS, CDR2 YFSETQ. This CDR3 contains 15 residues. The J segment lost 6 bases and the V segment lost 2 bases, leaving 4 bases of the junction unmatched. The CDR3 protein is CASSFGQGASNEQFF. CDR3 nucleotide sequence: TGCGCCAGCAGCTTCGGACAGGGGGCCTCCAATGAGCAGTTCTTC.

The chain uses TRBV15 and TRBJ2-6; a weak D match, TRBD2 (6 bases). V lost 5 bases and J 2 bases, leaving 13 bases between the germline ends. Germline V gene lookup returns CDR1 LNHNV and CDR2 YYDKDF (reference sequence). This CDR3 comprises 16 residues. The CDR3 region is CATSYRSGAGANVLTF. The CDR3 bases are TGTGCCACCAGCTACCGCTCGGGGGCTGGGGCCAACGTCCTGACTTTC.

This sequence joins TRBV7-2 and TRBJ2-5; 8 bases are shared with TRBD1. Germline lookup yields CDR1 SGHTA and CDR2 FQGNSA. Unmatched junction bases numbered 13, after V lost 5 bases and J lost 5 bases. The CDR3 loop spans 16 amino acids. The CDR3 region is CASSPRAGGGTETQYF. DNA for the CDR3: TGTGCCAGCAGCCCCCGGGCAGGGGGCGGCACCGAGACCCAGTACTTC.

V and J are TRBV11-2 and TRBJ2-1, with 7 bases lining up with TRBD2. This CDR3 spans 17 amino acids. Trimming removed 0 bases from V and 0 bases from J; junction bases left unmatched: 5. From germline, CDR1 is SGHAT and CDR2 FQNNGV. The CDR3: CASSLERSGASYNEQFF. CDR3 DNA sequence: TGTGCCAGCAGCTTAGAGAGGAGCGGGGCCTCCTACAATGAGCAGTTCTTC. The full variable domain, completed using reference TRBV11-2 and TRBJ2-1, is EAGVAQSPRYKIIEKRQSVAFWCNPISGHATLYWYQQILGQGPKLLIQFQNNGVVDDSQLPKDRFSAERLKGVDSTLKIQPAKLEDSAVYLCASSLERSGASYNEQFFGPGTRLTVL.

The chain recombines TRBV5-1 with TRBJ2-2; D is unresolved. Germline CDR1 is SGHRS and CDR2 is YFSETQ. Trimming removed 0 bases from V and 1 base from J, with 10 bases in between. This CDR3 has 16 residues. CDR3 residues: CASSLVRSGNTGELFF. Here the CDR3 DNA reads TGCGCCAGCAGCTTGGTCCGGTCGGGGAACACCGGGGAGCTGTTTTTT.

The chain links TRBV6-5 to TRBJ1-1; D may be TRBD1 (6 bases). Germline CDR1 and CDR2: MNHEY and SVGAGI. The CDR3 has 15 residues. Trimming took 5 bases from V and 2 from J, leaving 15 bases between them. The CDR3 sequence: CASSPLADSNTEAFF. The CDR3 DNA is TGTGCCAGCAGTCCCCTAGCGGACAGTAACACTGAAGCTTTCTTT.

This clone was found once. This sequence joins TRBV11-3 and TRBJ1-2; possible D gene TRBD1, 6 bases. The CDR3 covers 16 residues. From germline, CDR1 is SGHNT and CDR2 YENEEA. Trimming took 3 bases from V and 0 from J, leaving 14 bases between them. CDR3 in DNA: TGTGCCAGCAGCTTGGGACACAGGAGAACTAACTATGGCTACACCTTC. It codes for CASSLGHRRTNYGYTF. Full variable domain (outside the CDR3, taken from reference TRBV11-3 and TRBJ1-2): EAGVVQSPRYKIIEKKQPVAFWCNPISGHNTLYWYLQNLGQGPELLIRYENEEAVDDSQLPKDRFSAERLKGVDSTLKIQPAELGDSAVYLCASSLGHRRTNYGYTFGSGTRLTVV.